The 14 T cell receptor beta chains reported below all come from one sample, sequenced in a study of Ad26.COV2.S vaccination and SARS-CoV-2 variants. The method was immunoSEQ multiplex PCR; TCRdb's version includes in-frame clones alone and lacks a portion of them. The repertoire holds over 400,000 clones, with roughly 90% as singletons. Treatment described: roughly 19 received Ad26.COV2.S at low or high dose, single or two shots; 5 received placebo; per-sample allocation not given. Sample collection was performed on day 63 after the first vaccine or placebo injection. This specimen consisted of peripheral blood, obtained in a trial of Ad26.COV2.S vaccine versus placebo. The source of these receptors is a person aged 18-65 years who received the Ad26.COV2.S COVID-19 vaccine or a placebo.

This clone was counted a single time. The V call is TRBV5-1, the J call TRBJ1-1; D is unresolved. The germline V and J ends were trimmed by 0 bases and 2 bases, with 11 bases remaining between them. Germline assignment: CDR1 SGHRS and CDR2 YFSETQ. CDR3 size: 15 residues. CDR3 sequence (DNA): TGCGCCAGCAGCTTGGGGCCAGGAAAAAACACTGAAGCTTTCTTT. Translated, it gives CASSLGPGKNTEAFF.

The chain links TRBV7-9 to TRBJ2-7; D not resolved. There are 14 residues in the CDR3. V lost 1 base, J lost 2 bases, and 9 bases lay in between. Germline V CDR1 and CDR2: SEHNR, FQNEAQ (reference sequence). This CDR3 is CASSLVAIPYEQYF. The CDR3, as DNA: TGTGCCAGCAGCTTAGTCGCCATCCCCTACGAGCAGTACTTC.

The chain is built from TRBV7-2 and TRBJ1-2, with TRBD1 as a possible D gene (6 bases). Germline values: CDR1 SGHTA, CDR2 FQGNSA. This CDR3 is built from 19 residues. V was cut by 0 bases and J by 0 bases, with 20 bases left in between. CDR3 nucleotide sequence: TGTGCCAGCAGCTTAGCGGTGGTGGCAGGGGTCGCGCCTAACTATGGCTACACCTTC. It translates to CASSLAVVAGVAPNYGYTF.

The chain recombines TRBV19 with TRBJ2-7, with a weak D call TRBD2 (5 bases). There are 13 residues in the CDR3. CDR1 is LNHDA, CDR2 SQIVND, per germline (reference sequence). V lost 1 base to trimming and J lost 1 base, with 5 bases between them. The chain's CDR3 is CASSIVASYEQYF. In DNA form, the CDR3 reads TGTGCCAGTAGTATAGTAGCGTCCTACGAGCAGTACTTC.

The rearrangement joins TRBV7-9 to TRBJ1-4; TRBD1 agrees at 7 bases. This CDR3 spans 12 amino acids. The junction had 2 bases not matched to a gene; V was cut back by 5 bases and J by 8 bases. The germline CDR1 and CDR2 sequences are SEHNR and FQNEAQ (reference sequence). CDR3 DNA sequence: TGTGCCAGCAGCGCCAGGGGGGAAAAACTGTTTTTT. It specifies CASSARGEKLFF. Variable domain in full (rest from reference TRBV7-9 and TRBJ1-4): DTGVSQNPRHKITKRGQNVTFRCDPISEHNRLYWYRQTLGQGPEFLTYFQNEAQLEKSRLLSDRFSAERPKGSFSTLEIQRTEQGDSAMYLCASSARGEKLFFGSGTQLSVL.

The CDR3: CASSPRRGGGNSYEQYF. The CDR3 nucleotides are TGTGCCAGCAGCCCCCGGCGTGGGGGGGGCAACTCCTACGAGCAGTACTTC. This rearrangement joins TRBV7-8 to TRBJ2-7, with a possible D match to TRBD2 (7 bases). The V end lost 5 bases, the J end lost 0 bases, and 20 bases lay between the germline ends. The CDR3 consists of 17 residues. Per the germline V gene, CDR1 is SGHVS and CDR2 is FQNEAQ.

This chain links TRBV30 with TRBJ2-3, with TRBD2 matching over 8 bases. The CDR3 is 15 amino acids. Germline CDR1 is GTSNPN and CDR2 is SVGIG (reference sequence). With V trimmed by 2 bases and J by 5 bases, 9 bases remained unmatched. Here the CDR3 reads CAWSSGGGRVDTQYF. In DNA form, the CDR3 reads TGTGCCTGGAGTAGCGGCGGGGGGAGGGTAGATACGCAGTATTTT.

The chain couples TRBV7-8 to TRBJ2-4; D might be TRBD1 (6 bases). V was shortened by 0 bases and J by 1 base, with 13 bases between the two germline ends. The CDR3 loop spans 17 amino acids. Germline V gene data show CDR1 as SGHVS and CDR2 as FQNEAQ. CDR3 nucleotide sequence: TGTGCCAGCAGCTTAGCAACCGGTCAGGGGGCCAAAAACATTCAGTACTTC. Encoded protein: CASSLATGQGAKNIQYF. Full variable domain (rest looked up from reference TRBV7-8 and TRBJ2-4): GAGVSQSPRYKVAKRGQDVALRCDPISGHVSLFWYQQALGQGPEFLTYFQNEAQLDKSGLPSDRFFAERPEGSVSTLKIQRTQQEDSAVYLCASSLATGQGAKNIQYFGAGTRLSVL.

The chain couples TRBV4-1 to TRBJ1-1; 7 bases line up with TRBD1. Germline V gene sequence: CDR1 MGHRA, CDR2 YSYEKL. V trimming: 4 bases; J trimming: 1 base; junction bases outside the gene matches: 6. The CDR3 totals 15 residues. CDR3 residues: CASSRPDRRNTEAFF. The CDR3 nucleotides read TGCGCCAGCAGCCGCCCGGACAGGAGGAACACTGAAGCTTTCTTT.

The chain joins TRBV9 to TRBJ1-1; D is undetermined. The CDR3 contains 13 residues. Trimming took 4 bases from V and 0 from J, leaving 7 bases between them. Germline V gives CDR1 SGDLS, CDR2 YYNGEE. Here the CDR3 reads CASSQRVNTEAFF. The CDR3 DNA is TGTGCCAGCAGCCAACGGGTGAACACTGAAGCTTTCTTT.

DNA of the CDR3: TGTGCCAGCAGACTCAGGACCGCGGCGTACGAGCAGTACTTC. This gives the protein CASRLRTAAYEQYF. The V and J genes are TRBV3-1 (or the pseudogene TRBV3-2) and TRBJ2-7; no clear D. Trimming took 6 bases from V and 4 from J, leaving 16 bases between them. Germline CDR1 reads LGHDT; CDR2 reads YNNKEL (reference sequence). CDR3 size: 14 residues.

The chain links TRBV2 to TRBJ1-5; D call uncertain. Between the trimmed V and J ends, which lost 7 bases and 0 bases, there was a span of 10 bases. The CDR3 extends over 14 amino acids. The germline gives CDR1 SNHLY, CDR2 FYNNEI. The CDR3 DNA reads as TGTGCCAGCATGGGTAAGAATAGCAATCAGCCCCAGCATTTT. The encoded protein is CASMGKNSNQPQHF.

The CDR3 DNA reads as TGTGCCAGCAGTTACACCCCCGGGGGCTACGAGCAGTACTTC. Protein: CASSYTPGGYEQYF. V gene TRBV6-5 combines with J gene TRBJ2-7, with D perhaps TRBD2 (6 bases). The CDR3 extends over 14 amino acids. Per germline, CDR1 MNHEY and CDR2 SVGAGI. The V end lost 2 bases, the J end lost 3 bases, and 11 bases lay between the germline ends.

This clone was seen once. V usage is TRBV10-2 and J usage is TRBJ1-5, with 8 bases identical to TRBD1. The CDR3 consists of 14 residues. V shed 6 bases and J 3 bases; nucleotides not matched to a gene: 4. The germline CDR1 and CDR2 sequences are WSHSY and SAAADI. The CDR3 DNA sequence: TGCGCCAGCAGCTTGGACAGGGACAATCAGCCCCAGCATTTT. It specifies CASSLDRDNQPQHF.